The 31 T cell receptor beta chains given below trace back to one sample, sequenced in a study of T cells expressing NK-cell markers. TCRdb re-called the 5' RACE reads, yielding one record per CDR3 amino acid sequence without DNA. The table counts about 150,000 distinct CDR3 sequences; 37% lies in the top ten. The specimen was blood T cells: a sorted CD56 or NKG2C T cell subset, CD4+ or CD8+ T cells, or bulk PBMC T cells (not recorded which). Every receptor here comes from a woman aged 45 to 65 in good health.

CDR3 residues: CASSFLWDRDSTDTQYF. The chain carries TRBV5-1 and TRBJ2-3; TCRdb designates TRBD1, a call that cannot be tested without DNA. Germline V gene lookup returns CDR1 SGHRS and CDR2 YFSETQ. CDR3 size: 17 residues.

The chain recombines TRBV7-7 with TRBJ2-2. CDR1 is SSHAT and CDR2 is FNYEAQ in the germline V gene (reference sequence). This CDR3 is 12 amino acids long. The CDR3 region is CAIRKNTGELFF.

The chain uses TRBV12-3 or TRBV12-4 and TRBJ2-5. This CDR3 spans 14 amino acids. CDR3 sequence reads: CASSLYSLQETQYF.

This sequence joins TRBV6-5 and TRBJ1-1; the D call of TRBD1 rests on TCRdb alone, since no DNA is present to check it. The CDR3 covers 13 residues. Germline V lookup: CDR1 MNHEY, CDR2 SVGAGI. The CDR3 protein is CASSYSIGGPSFF.

The V call is TRBV20-1, the J call TRBJ1-2. Looked up from germline, CDR1 is DFQATT and CDR2 is SNEGSKA (reference sequence). The CDR3 has 15 residues. The CDR3 spells CSAHLEEKGIYGYTF.

The rearrangement joins TRBV4-1 to TRBJ1-1; TCRdb proposes TRBD1, but this gene call is untestable without DNA. Germline V gene sequence: CDR1 MGHRA, CDR2 YSYEKL. The CDR3 is 14 amino acids. The CDR3 protein is CASRTPGQGFEAFF.

The genes are TRBV24-1 and TRBJ2-2; TCRdb outputs TRBD1, but without DNA this stays unchecked. The CDR3 totals 13 residues. Germline CDR1 reads KGHDR; CDR2 reads SFDVKD. CDR3 in amino acids: CATAGGAAGELFF.

J is TRBJ2-1 and V is TRBV12-3 or TRBV12-4; checking the TCRdb D call of TRBD2 is not possible without DNA. This CDR3 contains 14 residues. The chain's CDR3 is CASSRSGVYNEQFF.

The chain has TRBV20-1 and TRBJ2-3; TCRdb outputs TRBD1, but without DNA this stays unchecked. Germline CDR1 DFQATT, CDR2 SNEGSKA (reference sequence). The CDR3 has 16 residues. The CDR3 is CSAMGDFPWSTDTQYF.

The rearrangement uses TRBV6-5 and TRBJ2-1; the TRBD2 assignment by TCRdb is unverifiable without DNA. The CDR3 extends over 16 amino acids. Germline V gene data show CDR1 as MNHEY and CDR2 as SVGAGI. CDR3 protein: CASSLGLAPSYNEQFF.

V gene TRBV6-5 combines with J gene TRBJ2-3; TCRdb lists TRBD2, though no DNA is available to test this call. The germline V gene has CDR1 MNHEY and CDR2 SVGAGI. The CDR3 spans 18 residues. The CDR3 sequence: CASSPLPIAGGSTDTQYF.

This rearrangement joins TRBV6-1 to TRBJ2-3. There are 13 residues in the CDR3. The germline V gene encodes CDR1 MNHNS and CDR2 SASEGT. CDR3 in amino acids: CASIGFRADTQYF.

V is TRBV27 and J is TRBJ2-1. Germline lookup yields CDR1 MNHEY and CDR2 SMNVEV (reference sequence). The CDR3 consists of 15 residues. CDR3 region: CASSLYGLLGNEQFF.

The chain carries TRBV3-1 and TRBJ2-1; TCRdb proposes TRBD2, but this gene call is untestable without DNA. CDR1 and CDR2 (germline): LGHDT, YNNKEL (reference sequence). The CDR3 is 13 residues long. CDR3 region: CASGLAGGGEQFF.

CDR3 region: CASSFVSGGLYEQYF. The J gene is TRBJ2-7, the V gene TRBV4-1. The CDR3 extends over 15 amino acids. Germline CDR1 is MGHRA and CDR2 is YSYEKL.

The rearrangement links TRBV27 to TRBJ2-5; TCRdb's D gene call, TRBD2, goes unchecked for lack of DNA. The CDR3 totals 13 residues. Looked up from germline, CDR1 is MNHEY and CDR2 is SMNVEV (reference sequence). CDR3 loop: CASSVTSGIDQYF.

The CDR3 is CASSLDMGADNGYTF. This chain links TRBV5-1 with TRBJ1-2; the TRBD1 assignment by TCRdb is unverifiable without DNA. The CDR3 length is 15 residues. The germline gives CDR1 SGHRS, CDR2 YFSETQ.

The V call is TRBV27, the J call TRBJ2-1; TCRdb selects TRBD2, and the lack of DNA leaves this call unchecked. The CDR3 is made up of 14 amino acids. The germline V gene encodes CDR1 MNHEY and CDR2 SMNVEV (reference sequence). Here the CDR3 reads CASTSGTQYNEQFF.

The V call is TRBV30, the J call TRBJ1-1; TCRdb indicates TRBD1, and absent DNA this call remains unverified. This CDR3 spans 16 amino acids. Germline V gene data show CDR1 as GTSNPN and CDR2 as SVGIG (reference sequence). The CDR3 reads CAWSTGGGGNGAEAFF.

V gene TRBV24-1 combines with J gene TRBJ1-4. Germline CDR1 and CDR2: KGHDR and SFDVKD. This CDR3 has 13 residues. The CDR3 reads CATRGGTNEKLFF.

The V and J genes are TRBV19 and TRBJ2-7; checking the TCRdb D call of TRBD2 is not possible without DNA. Germline CDR1 reads LNHDA; CDR2 reads SQIVND (reference sequence). The CDR3 runs 14 residues. CDR3 loop: CASSIAGRIYEQYF.

The rearrangement uses TRBV19 and TRBJ2-3. This CDR3 comprises 13 residues. Germline CDR1 and CDR2: LNHDA and SQIVND (reference sequence). The CDR3: CASSLRLVHTQYF.

The genes are TRBV29-1 and TRBJ2-7; no DNA is available, so the TRBD2 call from TCRdb remains unchecked. This CDR3 has 14 residues. The germline V gene has CDR1 SQVTM and CDR2 ANQGSEA. This CDR3 reads CSVRTSGRIYEQYF.

The genes are TRBV4-1 and TRBJ2-1; lacking DNA, the TRBD1 call made by TCRdb goes unchecked. Looked up from germline, CDR1 is MGHRA and CDR2 is YSYEKL. The CDR3 is made up of 16 amino acids. CDR3 residues: CASSPRRDNGGNEQFF.

CDR3 residues: CASRPRDYLNEQFF. The V call is TRBV12-3 or TRBV12-4, the J call TRBJ2-1; TCRdb returns TRBD2, unconfirmable since there is no DNA. The CDR3 sequence is 14 residues long.

The V gene is TRBV4-1, the J gene TRBJ1-1; TCRdb proposes TRBD1, but this gene call is untestable without DNA. This CDR3 has 17 amino acids. CDR1 and CDR2 from the germline V gene are MGHRA and YSYEKL. The CDR3 reads CASSQSPDSEWVTEAFF.

The rearrangement uses TRBV15 and TRBJ2-1; TCRdb designates TRBD2, a call that cannot be tested without DNA. Germline CDR1 reads LNHNV; CDR2 reads YYDKDF (reference sequence). The CDR3 totals 17 residues. The CDR3 protein is CATSREVSGIHYNEQFF.

The CDR3 here is CASSPTAGWHEQYF. The chain carries TRBV12-3 or TRBV12-4 and TRBJ2-7; TCRdb returns TRBD2, unconfirmable since there is no DNA. The CDR3 is made up of 14 amino acids.

This sequence joins TRBV19 and TRBJ2-1; TCRdb selects TRBD2, and the lack of DNA leaves this call unchecked. The CDR3 has 14 residues. Germline CDR1 reads LNHDA; CDR2 reads SQIVND (reference sequence). The CDR3 loop reads CASSVGGPVDEQFF.

The CDR3 is CASSAQDREFTDTQYF. The chain is built from TRBV13 and TRBJ2-3; lacking DNA, the TRBD1 call made by TCRdb goes unchecked. Germline CDR1 is PRHDT and CDR2 is FYEKMQ (reference sequence). There are 16 residues in the CDR3. The full variable domain, with the rest looked up from reference TRBV13 and TRBJ2-3, is AAGVIQSPRHLIKEKRETATLKCYPIPRHDTVYWYQQGPGQDPQFLISFYEKMQSDKGSIPDRFSAQQFSDYHSELNMSSLELGDSALYFCASSAQDREFTDTQYFGPGTRLTVL.

The V call is TRBV7-9, the J call TRBJ1-1; TCRdb's assignment of TRBD1 cannot be checked, as there is no DNA. Germline assignment: CDR1 SEHNR and CDR2 FQNEAQ (reference sequence). The CDR3 consists of 12 residues. CDR3 amino acids: CASSPTGAEAFF.